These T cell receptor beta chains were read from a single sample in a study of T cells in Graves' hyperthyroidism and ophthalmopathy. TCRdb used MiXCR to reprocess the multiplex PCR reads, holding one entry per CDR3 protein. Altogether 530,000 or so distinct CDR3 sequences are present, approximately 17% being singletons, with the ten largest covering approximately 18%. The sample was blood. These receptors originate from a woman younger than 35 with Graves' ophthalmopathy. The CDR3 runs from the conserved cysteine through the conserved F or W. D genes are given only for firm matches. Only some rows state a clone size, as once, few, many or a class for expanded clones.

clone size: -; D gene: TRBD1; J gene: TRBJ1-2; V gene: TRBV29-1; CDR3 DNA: TGCAGCGTTGAGGGACAGGGAAACTATGGCTACACCTTC; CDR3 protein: CSVEGQGNYGYTF
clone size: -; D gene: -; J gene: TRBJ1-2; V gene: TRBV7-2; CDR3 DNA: TGTGCCAGCACCGCATGGGGAGGGTCGCGCTATGGCTACACCTTC; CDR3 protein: CASTAWGGSRYGYTF
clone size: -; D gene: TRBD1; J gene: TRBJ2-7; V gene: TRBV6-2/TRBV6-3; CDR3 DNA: TGTGCCAGCAGTTACAGCGCTCGACAACCGGGACAGGGTCCCCACGAGCAGTACTTC; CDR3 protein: CASSYSARQPGQGPHEQYF
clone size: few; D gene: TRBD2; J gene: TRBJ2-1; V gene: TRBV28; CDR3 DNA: TGTGCCAGCAGTACCCTTGGGACTAGCGGGAGCTATTACAATGAGCAGTTCTTC; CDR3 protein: CASSTLGTSGSYYNEQFF
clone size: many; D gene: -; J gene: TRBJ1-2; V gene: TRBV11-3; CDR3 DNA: TGTGCCAGCAGCTTAGATCGGCGGGGCGCCTCCTATGGCTACACCTTC; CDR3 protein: CASSLDRRGASYGYTF
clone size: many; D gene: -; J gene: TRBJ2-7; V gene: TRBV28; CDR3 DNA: TGTGCCAGCAGTCACCGACAGGCGCGGGGGCCGAGCTCCTACGAGCAGTACTTC; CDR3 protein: CASSHRQARGPSSYEQYF
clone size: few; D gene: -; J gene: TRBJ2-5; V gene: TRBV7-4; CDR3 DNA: TGTGCCAGCAGCTTGCTAAAATTCAGGGGGGGGGAGACCCAGTACTTC; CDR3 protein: CASSLLKFRGGETQYF
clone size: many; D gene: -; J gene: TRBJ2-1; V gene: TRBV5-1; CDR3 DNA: TGCGCCAACAGCTCTGGGATCGGGGCGGGTAACAACAATGAGCAGTTCTTC; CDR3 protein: CANSSGIGAGNNNEQFF
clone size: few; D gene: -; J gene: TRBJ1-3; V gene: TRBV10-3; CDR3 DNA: TGTGCCTGCGGCGGAGGGTTCTCTGGAAACACCATATATTTT; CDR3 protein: CACGGGFSGNTIYF
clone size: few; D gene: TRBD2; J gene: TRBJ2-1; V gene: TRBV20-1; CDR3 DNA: TGCAGTGCTTTTAGCGGGAGTTCGGATGAGCAGTTCTTC; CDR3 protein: CSAFSGSSDEQFF
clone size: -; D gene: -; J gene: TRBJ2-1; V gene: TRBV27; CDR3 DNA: TGTGCCAGCAGTCACAGGGTTAGCGAGCAGTTCTTC; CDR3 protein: CASSHRVSEQFF
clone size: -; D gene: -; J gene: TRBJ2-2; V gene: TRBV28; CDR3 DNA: TGTGCCAGCAGTCCTAAGAACACCGGGGAGCTGTTTTTT; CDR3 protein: CASSPKNTGELFF
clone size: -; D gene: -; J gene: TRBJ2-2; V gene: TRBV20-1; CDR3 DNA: TGCAGTGTAAAAGCCGGGGAGCTGTTTTTT; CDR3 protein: CSVKAGELFF
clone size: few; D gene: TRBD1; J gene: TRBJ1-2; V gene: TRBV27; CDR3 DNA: TGTGCCAGCGCCCCCGGGACAGCGACAGGCTATGGCTACACCTTC; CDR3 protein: CASAPGTATGYGYTF
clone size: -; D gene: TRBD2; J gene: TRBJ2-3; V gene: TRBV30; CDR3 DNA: TGTGCCTGGAGTCGGACTAGCGGGGGGGATACGCAGTATTTT; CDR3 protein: CAWSRTSGGDTQYF
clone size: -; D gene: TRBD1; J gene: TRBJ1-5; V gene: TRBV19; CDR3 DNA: TGTGCCAGTAGGGCGACACAGGGGAAGCAAGGCAATCAGCCCCAGCATTTT; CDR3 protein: CASRATQGKQGNQPQHF
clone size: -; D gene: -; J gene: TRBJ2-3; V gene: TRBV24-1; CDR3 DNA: TGTGCCACCAGTGATTTGCCGGGGATGTACACAGATACGCAGTATTTT; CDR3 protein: CATSDLPGMYTDTQYF
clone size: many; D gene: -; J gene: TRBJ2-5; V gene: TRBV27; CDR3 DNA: TGTGCCAGCGGGACGGGAGAAGAGACCCAGTACTTC; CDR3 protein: CASGTGEETQYF
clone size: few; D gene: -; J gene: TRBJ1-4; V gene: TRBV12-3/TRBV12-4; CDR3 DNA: TGTGCCAGCAGTTTAGCAGGGGGGGCTGAAAAACTGTTTTTT; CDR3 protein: CASSLAGGAEKLFF
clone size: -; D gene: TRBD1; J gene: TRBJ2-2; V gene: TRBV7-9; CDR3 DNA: TGTGCCAGCAGCTTCCGGGACAGCCGCACCGGCGGGCCGGCTGGGGAGCTGTTTTTT; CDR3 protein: CASSFRDSRTGGPAGELFF
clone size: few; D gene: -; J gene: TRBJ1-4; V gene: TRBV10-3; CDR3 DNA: TGTGCCATCAGTGAGTCGCACCTTAATGAAAAACTGTTTTTT; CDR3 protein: CAISESHLNEKLFF
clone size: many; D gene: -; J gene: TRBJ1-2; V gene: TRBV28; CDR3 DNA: TGTGCCAGCAGTTTTAGGACGTCGGCTAACTATGGCTACACCTTC; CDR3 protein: CASSFRTSANYGYTF
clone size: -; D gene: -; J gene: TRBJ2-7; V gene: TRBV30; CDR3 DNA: TGTGCCGGGGGCGGTGGGGACGCCGGCGAGCAGTACTTC; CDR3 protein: CAGGGGDAGEQYF
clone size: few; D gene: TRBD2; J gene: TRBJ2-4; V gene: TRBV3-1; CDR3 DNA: TGTGCCAGCAGCCTGCGGGGGGGGTGGAACATTCAGTACTTC; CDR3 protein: CASSLRGGWNIQYF
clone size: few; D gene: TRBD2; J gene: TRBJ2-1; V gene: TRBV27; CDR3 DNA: TGTGCCAGCAGTTTAATTGGGACTAGCGGGAGATACAATGAGCAGTTCTTC; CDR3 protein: CASSLIGTSGRYNEQFF
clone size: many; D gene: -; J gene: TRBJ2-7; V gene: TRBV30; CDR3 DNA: TGTGCCTGGAGTGGAGGACATCTGCCCGAGCAGTACTTC; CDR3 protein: CAWSGGHLPEQYF
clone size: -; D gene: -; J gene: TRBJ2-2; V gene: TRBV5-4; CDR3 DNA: TGTGCCAGCAGCTTGGAATACGGAAACGGGGAGCTGTTTTTT; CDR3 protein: CASSLEYGNGELFF
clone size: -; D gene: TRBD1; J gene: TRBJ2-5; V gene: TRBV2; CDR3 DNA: TGTGCCAGCAATATTCTCGGACAGGGGTTGGAGACCCAGTACTTC; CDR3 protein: CASNILGQGLETQYF
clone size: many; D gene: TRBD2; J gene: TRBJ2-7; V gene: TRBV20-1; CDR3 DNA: TGCAGTGCCCCGGGACTAGCGGGAGGGATTACTTACGAGCAGTACTTC; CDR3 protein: CSAPGLAGGITYEQYF
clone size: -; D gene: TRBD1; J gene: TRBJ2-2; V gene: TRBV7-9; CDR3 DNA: TGTGCCAGCAGCGACAGGGGGCAGGACACCGGGGAGCTGTTTTTT; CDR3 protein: CASSDRGQDTGELFF
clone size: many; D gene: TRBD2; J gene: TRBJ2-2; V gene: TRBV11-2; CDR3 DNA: TGTGCCAGCAGGACTAGCGGGAACACCGGGGAGCTGTTTTTT; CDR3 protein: CASRTSGNTGELFF
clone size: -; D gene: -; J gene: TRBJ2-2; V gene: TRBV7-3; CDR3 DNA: TGTGCCAGCAGGGGCGGCAACACCGGGGAGCTGTTTTTT; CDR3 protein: CASRGGNTGELFF
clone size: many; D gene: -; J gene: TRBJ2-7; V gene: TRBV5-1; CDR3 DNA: TGCGCCAGCAGCTCAAACAGTTATTCCTCCTACGAGCAGTACTTC; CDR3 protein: CASSSNSYSSYEQYF
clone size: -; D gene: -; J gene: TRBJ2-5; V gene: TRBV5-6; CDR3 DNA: TGTGCCAGCAGCCGAGTCAGGGGTCGGGAGACCCAGTACTTC; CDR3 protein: CASSRVRGRETQYF
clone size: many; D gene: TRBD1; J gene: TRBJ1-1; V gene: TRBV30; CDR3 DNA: TGTGCCTGGAGTGCAGGGACCGGGACAGCAAACACTGAAGCTTTCTTT; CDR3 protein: CAWSAGTGTANTEAFF
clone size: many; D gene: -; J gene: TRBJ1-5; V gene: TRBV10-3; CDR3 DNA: TGTGCCATCAGTGAGCTCTGGGATGGCAATCAGCCCCAGCATTTT; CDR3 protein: CAISELWDGNQPQHF
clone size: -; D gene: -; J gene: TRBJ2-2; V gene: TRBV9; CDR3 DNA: TGTGCCAGCAGCCCCGACACTATAGGCACCGGGGAGCTGTTTTTT; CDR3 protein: CASSPDTIGTGELFF
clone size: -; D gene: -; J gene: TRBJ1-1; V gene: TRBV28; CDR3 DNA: TGTGCCAGCAGTTTATCGGGGAACACTGAAGCTCTCTTT; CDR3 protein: CASSLSGNTEALF
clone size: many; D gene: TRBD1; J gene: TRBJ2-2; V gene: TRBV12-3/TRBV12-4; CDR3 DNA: TGTGCCAGCAGTCATTTGAGGGGGCTGAACACCGGGGAGCTGTTTTTT; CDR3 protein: CASSHLRGLNTGELFF
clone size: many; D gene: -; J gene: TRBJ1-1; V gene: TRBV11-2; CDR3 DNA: TGTGCCAGCAGCTTAGCACGTAAGAGAGGTACTGAAGCTTTCTTT; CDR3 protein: CASSLARKRGTEAFF
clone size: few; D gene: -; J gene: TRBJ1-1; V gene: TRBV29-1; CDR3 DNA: TGCAGCGTCCAGGGAGAGAACACTGAAGCTTTCTTT; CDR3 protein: CSVQGENTEAFF